This TCR beta chain was recorded in a study of T cell responses to AZD1222 COVID-19 vaccine. Assay: immunoSEQ multiplex PCR; the TCRdb copy retains only in-frame clones and omits some. This sample has about 150,000 clones, with approximately 90% found just once. Unmatched junction bases numbered 5, after V lost 5 bases and J lost 2 bases. The V gene's germline CDR1 is SGHNT and CDR2 YYREEE (reference sequence). There are 17 residues in the CDR3. This receptor was identified in an adult in good health. This rearrangement joins TRBV5-4 to TRBJ2-3, with 16 bases that match TRBD2. This sample comprised peripheral blood, obtained on day 0 of AZD1222 vaccination. The CDR3 DNA follows: TGTGCCAGCAGTCAGGGACTAGCGGGAGGGATCACAGATACGCAGTATTTT. Its protein is CASSQGLAGGITDTQYF.